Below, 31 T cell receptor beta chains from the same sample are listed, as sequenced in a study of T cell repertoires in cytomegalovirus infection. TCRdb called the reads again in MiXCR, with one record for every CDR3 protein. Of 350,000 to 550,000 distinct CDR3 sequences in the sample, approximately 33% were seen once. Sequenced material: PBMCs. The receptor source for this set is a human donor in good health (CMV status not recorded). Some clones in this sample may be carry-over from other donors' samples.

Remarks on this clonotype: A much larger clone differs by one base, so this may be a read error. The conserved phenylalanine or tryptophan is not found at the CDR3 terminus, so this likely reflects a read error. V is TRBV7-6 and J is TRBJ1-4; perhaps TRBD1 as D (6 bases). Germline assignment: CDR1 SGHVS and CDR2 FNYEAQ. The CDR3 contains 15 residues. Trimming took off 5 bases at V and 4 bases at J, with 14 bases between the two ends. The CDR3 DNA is TGTGCCAGCAGCCCCGCAGGGGCCATTAATGAAAAACTGTTTTGT. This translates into CASSPAGAINEKLFC.

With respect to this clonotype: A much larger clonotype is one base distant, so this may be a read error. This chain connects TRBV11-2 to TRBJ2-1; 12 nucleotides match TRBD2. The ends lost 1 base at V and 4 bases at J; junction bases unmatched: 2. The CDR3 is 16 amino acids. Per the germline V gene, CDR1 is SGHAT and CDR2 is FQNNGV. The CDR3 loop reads CASSLAGTSGYNEQFF. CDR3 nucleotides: TGTGCCAGCAGCTTAGCCGGGACTAGCGGGTACAATGAGCAGTTCTTC.

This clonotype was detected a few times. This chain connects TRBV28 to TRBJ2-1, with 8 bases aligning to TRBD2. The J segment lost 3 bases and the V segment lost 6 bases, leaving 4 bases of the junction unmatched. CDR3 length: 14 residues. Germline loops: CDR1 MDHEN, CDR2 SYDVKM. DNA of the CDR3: TGTGCCAGCAGCTTAGCGGGGATCTACAATGAGCAGTTCTTC. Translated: CASSLAGIYNEQFF.

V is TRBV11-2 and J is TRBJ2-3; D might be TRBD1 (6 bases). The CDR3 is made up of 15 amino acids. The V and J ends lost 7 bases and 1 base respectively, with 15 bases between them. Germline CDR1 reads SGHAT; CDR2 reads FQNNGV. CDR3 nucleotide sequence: TGTGCCAGCATCCGCAGGGCAGGGGGCACAGATACGCAGTATTTT. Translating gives CASIRRAGGTDTQYF.

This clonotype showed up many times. The CDR3 sequence: CASSIQQKEEKLFF. The CDR3 DNA follows: TGTGCCAGTAGTATACAACAGAAGGAAGAAAAACTGTTTTTT. This chain uses TRBV19 with TRBJ1-4; D not resolved. Trimming took off 2 bases at V and 8 bases at J, with 12 bases between the two ends. Germline CDR1 is LNHDA and CDR2 is SQIVND (reference sequence). The length of the CDR3 is 14 residues.

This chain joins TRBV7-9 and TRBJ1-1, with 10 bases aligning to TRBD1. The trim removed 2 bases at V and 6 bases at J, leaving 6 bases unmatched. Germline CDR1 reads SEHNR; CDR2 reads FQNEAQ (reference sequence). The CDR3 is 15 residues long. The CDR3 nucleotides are TGTGCCAGCAGCTTATCCGCCGGACAGGGGGCTGAAGCTTTCTTT. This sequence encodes CASSLSAGQGAEAFF.

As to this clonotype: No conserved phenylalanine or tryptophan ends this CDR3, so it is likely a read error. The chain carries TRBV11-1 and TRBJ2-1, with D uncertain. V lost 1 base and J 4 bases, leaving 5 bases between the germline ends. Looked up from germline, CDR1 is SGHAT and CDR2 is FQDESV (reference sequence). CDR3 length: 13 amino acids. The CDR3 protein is CASSLGAYNEQFL. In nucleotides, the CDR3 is TGTGCCAGCAGCTTAGGAGCTTACAATGAGCAGTTCTTA.

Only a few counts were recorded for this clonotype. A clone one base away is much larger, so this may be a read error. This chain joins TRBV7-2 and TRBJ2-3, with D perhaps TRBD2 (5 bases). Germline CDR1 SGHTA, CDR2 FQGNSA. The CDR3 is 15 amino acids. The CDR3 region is CASSPLRGSTYTQYF. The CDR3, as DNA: TGTGCCAGCAGCCCCCTCCGGGGTAGCACATATACGCAGTATTTT. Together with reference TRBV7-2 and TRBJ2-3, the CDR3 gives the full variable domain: GAGVSQSPSNKVTEKGKDVELRCDPISGHTALYWYRQSLGQGLEFLIYFQGNSAPDKSGLPSDRFSAERTGGSVSTLTIQRTQQEDSAVYLCASSPLRGSTYTQYFGPGTRLTVL.

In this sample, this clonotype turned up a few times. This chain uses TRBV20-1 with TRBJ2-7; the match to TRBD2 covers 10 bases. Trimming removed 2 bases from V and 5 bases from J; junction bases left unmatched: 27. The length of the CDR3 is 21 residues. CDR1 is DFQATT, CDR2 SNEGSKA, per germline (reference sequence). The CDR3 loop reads CSARPFVPARGHSGGKDEQYF. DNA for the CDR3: TGCAGTGCTAGACCCTTCGTGCCGGCCCGAGGTCATAGCGGGGGGAAGGACGAGCAGTACTTC.

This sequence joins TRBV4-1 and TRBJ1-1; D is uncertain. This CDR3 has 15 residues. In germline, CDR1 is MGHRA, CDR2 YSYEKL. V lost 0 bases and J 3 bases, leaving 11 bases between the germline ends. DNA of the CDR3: TGCGCCAGCAGCCAAGATCTGCAAGGGTACACTGAAGCTTTCTTT. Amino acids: CASSQDLQGYTEAFF.

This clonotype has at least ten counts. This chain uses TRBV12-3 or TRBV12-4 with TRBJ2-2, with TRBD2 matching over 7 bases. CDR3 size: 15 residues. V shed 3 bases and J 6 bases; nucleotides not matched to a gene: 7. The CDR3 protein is CASSFRGVSAGELFF. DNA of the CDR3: TGTGCCAGCAGTTTCCGGGGGGTATCCGCCGGGGAGCTGTTTTTT.

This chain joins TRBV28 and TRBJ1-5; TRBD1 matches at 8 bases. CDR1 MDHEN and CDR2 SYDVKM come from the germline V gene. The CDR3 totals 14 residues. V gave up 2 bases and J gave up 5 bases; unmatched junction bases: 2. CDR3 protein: CASSLRTGYQPQHF. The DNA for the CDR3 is TGTGCCAGCAGTTTAAGGACAGGGTATCAGCCCCAGCATTTT. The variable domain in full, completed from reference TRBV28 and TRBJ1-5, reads DVKVTQSSRYLVKRTGEKVFLECVQDMDHENMFWYRQDPGLGLRLIYFSYDVKMKEKGDIPEGYSVSREKKERFSLILESASTNQTSMYLCASSLRTGYQPQHFGDGTRLSIL.

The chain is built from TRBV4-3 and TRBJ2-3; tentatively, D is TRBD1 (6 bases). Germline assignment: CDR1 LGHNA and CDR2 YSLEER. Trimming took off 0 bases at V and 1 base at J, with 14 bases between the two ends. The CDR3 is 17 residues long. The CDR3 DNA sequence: TGCGCCAGCAGCCAAGATCCAGGACAGTGGGGCACAGATACGCAGTATTTT. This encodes CASSQDPGQWGTDTQYF.

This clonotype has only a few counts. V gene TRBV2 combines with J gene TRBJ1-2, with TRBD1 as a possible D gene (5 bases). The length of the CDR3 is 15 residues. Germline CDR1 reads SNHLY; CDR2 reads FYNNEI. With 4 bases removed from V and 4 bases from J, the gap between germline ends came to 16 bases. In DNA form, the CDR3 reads TGTGCCAGCAGTGTCCATCCCGGGACCCGCTATGGCTACACCTTC. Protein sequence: CASSVHPGTRYGYTF.

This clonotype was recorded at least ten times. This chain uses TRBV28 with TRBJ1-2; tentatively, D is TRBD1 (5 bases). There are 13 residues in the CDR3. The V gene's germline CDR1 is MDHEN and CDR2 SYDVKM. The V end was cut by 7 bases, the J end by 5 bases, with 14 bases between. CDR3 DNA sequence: TGTGCCAGCACCCCATCGGGACTTTATGGCTACACCTTC. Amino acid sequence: CASTPSGLYGYTF.

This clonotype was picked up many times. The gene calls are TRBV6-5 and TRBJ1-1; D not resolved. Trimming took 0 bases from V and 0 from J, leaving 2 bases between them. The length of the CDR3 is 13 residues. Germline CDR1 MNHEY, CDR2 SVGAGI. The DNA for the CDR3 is TGTGCCAGCAGTTACTCGTTGAACACTGAAGCTTTCTTT. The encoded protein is CASSYSLNTEAFF.

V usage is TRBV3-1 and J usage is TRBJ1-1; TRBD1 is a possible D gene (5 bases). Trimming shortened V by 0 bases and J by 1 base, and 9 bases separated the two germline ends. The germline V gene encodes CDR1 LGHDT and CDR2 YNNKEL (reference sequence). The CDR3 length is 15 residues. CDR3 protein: CASSQDWGGNTEAFF. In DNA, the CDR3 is TGTGCCAGCAGCCAAGATTGGGGGGGGAACACTGAAGCTTTCTTT.

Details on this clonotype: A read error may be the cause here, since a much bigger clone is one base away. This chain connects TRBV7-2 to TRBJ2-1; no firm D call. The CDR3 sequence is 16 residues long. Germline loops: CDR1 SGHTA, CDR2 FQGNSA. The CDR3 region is CSSSPNRYSSYNEQFF. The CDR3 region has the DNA TGTTCCAGCAGCCCCAATCGGTACAGCTCCTACAATGAGCAGTTCTTC.

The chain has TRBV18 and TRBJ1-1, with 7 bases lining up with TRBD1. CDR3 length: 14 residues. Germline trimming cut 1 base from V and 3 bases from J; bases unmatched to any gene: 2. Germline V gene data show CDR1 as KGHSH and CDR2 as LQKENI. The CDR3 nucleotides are TGTGCCAGCTCACCACTCGACAGGGACACTGAAGCTTTCTTT. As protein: CASSPLDRDTEAFF.

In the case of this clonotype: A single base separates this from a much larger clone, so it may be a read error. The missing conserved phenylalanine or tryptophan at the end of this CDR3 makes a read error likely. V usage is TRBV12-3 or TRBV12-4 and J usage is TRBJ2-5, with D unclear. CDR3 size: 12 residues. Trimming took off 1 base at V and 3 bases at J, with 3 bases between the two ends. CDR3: CASSLGEETQYL. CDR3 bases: TGTGCCAGCAGTTTAGGCGAAGAGACCCAGTACTTA.

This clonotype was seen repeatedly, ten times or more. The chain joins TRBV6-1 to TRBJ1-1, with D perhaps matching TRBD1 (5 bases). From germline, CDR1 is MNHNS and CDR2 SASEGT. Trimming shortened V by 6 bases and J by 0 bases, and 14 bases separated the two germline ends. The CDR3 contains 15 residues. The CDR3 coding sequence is TGTGCCAGCAGCTACGGGACCCCCATGAACACTGAAGCTTTCTTT. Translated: CASSYGTPMNTEAFF.

In nucleotides, the CDR3 is TGTGCCACTCTCTCGACTAGCGGGGTGGTGGAGCTGTTTTTT. It is translated as CATLSTSGVVELFF. The chain combines TRBV19 with TRBJ2-2; 11 bases are shared with TRBD2. Germline-derived CDR1 and CDR2 are LNHDA and SQIVND (reference sequence). After removal of 10 bases from V and 10 bases from J, the junction contained 11 bases not matched to a gene. CDR3 size: 14 residues.

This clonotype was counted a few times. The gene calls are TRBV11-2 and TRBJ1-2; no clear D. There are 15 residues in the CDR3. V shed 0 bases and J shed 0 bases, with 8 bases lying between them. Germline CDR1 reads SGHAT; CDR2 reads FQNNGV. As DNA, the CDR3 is TGTGCCAGCAGCTTAGAACCAGGAGCTAACTATGGCTACACCTTC. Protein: CASSLEPGANYGYTF. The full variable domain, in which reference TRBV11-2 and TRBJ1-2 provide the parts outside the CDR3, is EAGVAQSPRYKIIEKRQSVAFWCNPISGHATLYWYQQILGQGPKLLIQFQNNGVVDDSQLPKDRFSAERLKGVDSTLKIQPAKLEDSAVYLCASSLEPGANYGYTFGSGTRLTVV.

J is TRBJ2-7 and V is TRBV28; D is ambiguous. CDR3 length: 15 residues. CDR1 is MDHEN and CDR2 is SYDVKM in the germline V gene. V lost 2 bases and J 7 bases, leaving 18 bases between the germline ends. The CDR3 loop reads CASSLGPIRLWEQYF. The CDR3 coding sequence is TGTGCCAGCAGTTTAGGACCGATCAGGTTATGGGAGCAGTACTTC.

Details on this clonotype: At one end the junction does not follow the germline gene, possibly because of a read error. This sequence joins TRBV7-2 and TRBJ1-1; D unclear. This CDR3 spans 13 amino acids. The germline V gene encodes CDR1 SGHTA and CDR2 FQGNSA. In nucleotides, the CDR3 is TGTTCCAGAAGCCCGGGCGGGTGGACTGAATCTTTCTTT. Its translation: CSRSPGGWTESFF. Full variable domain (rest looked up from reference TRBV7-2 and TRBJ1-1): GAGVSQSPSNKVTEKGKDVELRCDPISGHTALYWYRQSLGQGLEFLIYFQGNSAPDKSGLPSDRFSAERTGGSVSTLTIQRTQQEDSAVYLCSRSPGGWTESFFGQGTRLTVV.

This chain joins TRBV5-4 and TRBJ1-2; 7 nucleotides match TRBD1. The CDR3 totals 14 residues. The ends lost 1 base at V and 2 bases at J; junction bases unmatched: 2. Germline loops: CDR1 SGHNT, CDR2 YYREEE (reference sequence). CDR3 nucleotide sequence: TGTGCCAGCAGCTTGAGGGGACAGAACTATGGCTACACCTTC. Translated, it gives CASSLRGQNYGYTF.

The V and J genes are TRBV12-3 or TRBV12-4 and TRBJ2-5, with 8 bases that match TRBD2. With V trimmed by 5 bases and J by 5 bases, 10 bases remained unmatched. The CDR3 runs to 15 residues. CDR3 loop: CASSRGGGLVETQYF. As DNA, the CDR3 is TGTGCCAGCAGTCGGGGGGGGGGGCTGGTTGAGACCCAGTACTTC.

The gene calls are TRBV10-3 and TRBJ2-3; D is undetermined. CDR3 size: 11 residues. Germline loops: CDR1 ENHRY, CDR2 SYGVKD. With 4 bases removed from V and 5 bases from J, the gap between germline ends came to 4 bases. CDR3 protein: CAISVGDTQYF. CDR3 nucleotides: TGTGCCATCAGTGTGGGAGATACGCAGTATTTT.

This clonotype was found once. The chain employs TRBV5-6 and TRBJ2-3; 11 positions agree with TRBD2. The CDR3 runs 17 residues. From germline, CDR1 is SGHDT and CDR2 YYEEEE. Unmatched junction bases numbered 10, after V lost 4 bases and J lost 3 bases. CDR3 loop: CASSPHAGTSGTDTQYF. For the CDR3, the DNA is TGTGCCAGCAGCCCACATGCTGGGACTAGCGGAACAGATACGCAGTATTTT.

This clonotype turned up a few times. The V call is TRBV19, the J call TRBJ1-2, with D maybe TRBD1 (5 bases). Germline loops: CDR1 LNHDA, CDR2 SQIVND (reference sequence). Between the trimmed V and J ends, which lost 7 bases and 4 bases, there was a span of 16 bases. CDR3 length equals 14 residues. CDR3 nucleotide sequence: TGTGCCAGTACCCCCCCGGGACTTCTCTATGGCTACACCTTC. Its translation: CASTPPGLLYGYTF.

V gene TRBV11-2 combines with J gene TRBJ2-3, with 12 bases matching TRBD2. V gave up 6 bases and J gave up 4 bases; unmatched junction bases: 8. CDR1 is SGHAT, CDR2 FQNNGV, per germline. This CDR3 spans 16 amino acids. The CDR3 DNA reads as TGTGCCAGCAGAACTCCTAGCGGGGGGGCCCCAGATACGCAGTATTTT. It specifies CASRTPSGGAPDTQYF.